This entry features one TCR beta chain sequence. Its specificity is unknown. This record comes from a study of cytomegalovirus exposure and HLA in healthy donors. CDR3 length: 15 residues. The V and J ends lost 2 bases and 12 bases respectively, with 22 bases between them. The germline gives CDR1 GTSNPN, CDR2 SVGIG (reference sequence). This PCR relied on a set of 60 Vbeta primers and 13 Jbeta primers. Method: immunoSEQ multiplex PCR; TCRdb's copy keeps in-frame clones and lacks some. The sample includes 150,000 to 200,000 clones, roughly 80% of them seen just once. Notes on the study in general: The authors reported that TCR beta sequences could predict HLA-A and HLA-B alleles. These predictions were accurate for most subjects in the first cohort. The authors assumed roughly uniform sequencing depth across donors for presence/absence analyses. Exclusion as indistinguishable affected some V segments, including TRBV6-2 and TRBV6-3.

The rearrangement uses TRBV30 and TRBJ1-4, with D maybe TRBD1 (6 bases). The clonotype originates from a woman under 30 in good health and CMV-seronegative. The sequenced sample was PBMCs. CDR3 in amino acids: CAWSWGGATAMELFF. CDR3 bases: TGTGCCTGGAGTTGGGGGGGCGCGACCGCGATGGAACTGTTTTTT.